Listed below are T cell receptor beta chains from one sample, sequenced in a study of cytomegalovirus exposure and HLA in healthy donors. This table comes from immunoSEQ multiplex PCR, and its TCRdb copy is limited to in-frame clones, with some not included. In the table there are tens of thousands of clones, approximately 84% of which are singletons. The sample taken for sequencing was PBMCs. The receptors shown here come from a man in his fifties or sixties in good health and CMV-seronegative. The CDR3 runs from the conserved cysteine through the conserved F or W. The D gene is left open where the match is weak. Clone sizes are given selectively: once, few, many, or a class where the clone is expanded.

clone_size,v_call,d_call,j_call,cdr3_aa,cdr3_nt
NA,TRBV19,NA,TRBJ2-7,CASRPRGSSYEQYF,TGTGCCAGCCGCCCCCGGGGGAGCTCCTACGAGCAGTACTTC
NA,TRBV5-4,NA,TRBJ2-5,CASSPAGWEETQYF,TGTGCCAGCAGCCCTGCAGGGTGGGAAGAGACCCAGTACTTC
NA,TRBV5-5,TRBD1,TRBJ1-6,CASSLDRGYNSPLHF,TGTGCCAGCAGCTTGGACAGGGGCTATAATTCACCCCTCCACTTT
NA,TRBV2,NA,TRBJ1-1,CASSKMGAAGTEAFF,TGTGCCAGCAGTAAGATGGGGGCCGCAGGCACTGAAGCTTTCTTT
few,TRBV30,TRBD1,TRBJ1-6,CAWTTRQGATYNSPLHF,TGTGCCTGGACCACTCGACAGGGGGCGACCTATAATTCACCCCTCCACTTT
few,TRBV9,TRBD1,TRBJ1-2,CASSADLQGAWGYTF,TGTGCCAGCAGCGCGGACCTACAGGGGGCGTGGGGCTACACCTTC
NA,TRBV11-1,NA,TRBJ2-2,CASSPSSPRHTGELFF,TGTGCCAGCAGCCCGTCAAGCCCGCGTCACACCGGGGAGCTGTTTTTT
NA,TRBV27,TRBD1,TRBJ2-5,CASRAGGTGRQETQYF,TGTGCCAGCAGGGCAGGGGGTACGGGGCGGCAAGAGACCCAGTACTTC
NA,TRBV19,TRBD2,TRBJ2-3,CASMGGGATDTQYF,TGTGCCAGTATGGGCGGGGGGGCAACAGATACGCAGTATTTT
NA,TRBV29-1,NA,TRBJ2-5,CSVERQTQETQYF,TGCAGCGTTGAGAGACAGACCCAAGAGACCCAGTACTTC
NA,TRBV5-6,NA,TRBJ1-1,CASSLIRGTEAFF,TGTGCCAGCAGCTTGATCAGGGGCACTGAAGCTTTCTTT
NA,TRBV27,TRBD2,TRBJ2-2,CASSLMRGGDTGELFF,TGTGCCAGCAGTTTAATGCGGGGGGGGGACACCGGGGAGCTGTTTTTT
NA,TRBV18,NA,TRBJ2-1,CASSPSAGPYNEQFF,TGTGCCAGCTCACCATCTGCGGGGCCCTACAATGAGCAGTTCTTC
once,TRBV27,NA,TRBJ1-2,CASRDTPYGYTF,TGTGCCAGCCGGGACACTCCCTATGGCTACACCTTC
once,TRBV28,NA,TRBJ2-3,CAIQQGRITDTQYF,TGTGCCATCCAGCAGGGCAGGATCACAGATACGCAGTATTTT
few,TRBV7-8,NA,TRBJ1-5,CASSPTSDNFQHF,TGTGCCAGCAGCCCCACCTCCGATAACTTTCAGCATTTT
NA,TRBV5-1,TRBD2,TRBJ2-1,CASSTGLDAEQFF,TGCGCCAGCAGCACGGGACTAGACGCTGAGCAGTTCTTC
NA,TRBV2,NA,TRBJ2-7,CASSDPRDLSSYEQYF,TGTGCCAGCAGTGACCCACGGGATTTGAGCTCCTACGAGCAGTACTTC
NA,TRBV11-3,TRBD1,TRBJ2-2,CASSWRQGMNTGELFF,TGTGCCAGCAGTTGGCGACAGGGTATGAACACCGGGGAGCTGTTTTTT
NA,TRBV18,NA,TRBJ2-3,CASSPQYTYTDTQYF,TGTGCCAGCTCACCACAGTACACATACACAGATACGCAGTATTTT
once,TRBV5-6,NA,TRBJ1-2,CASSLVRQNYGYTF,TGTGCCAGCAGCTTGGTTAGACAAAACTATGGCTACACCTTC
NA,TRBV9,NA,TRBJ2-3,CASSVATRGGTDTQYF,TGTGCCAGCAGCGTAGCTACCAGGGGGGGCACAGATACGCAGTATTTT
NA,TRBV4-1,NA,TRBJ1-2,CASSQDRIANYGYTF,TGCGCCAGCAGCCAAGACAGGATAGCTAACTATGGCTACACCTTC
NA,TRBV5-1,NA,TRBJ1-1,CASSVQGAANTEAFF,TGCGCCAGCAGCGTACAGGGTGCCGCGAACACTGAAGCTTTCTTT
NA,TRBV14,NA,TRBJ1-1,CASSRFPGRQNTEAFF,TGTGCCAGCAGCCGGTTCCCAGGGCGACAGAACACTGAAGCTTTCTTT
NA,TRBV6-5,NA,TRBJ2-6,CASSYSLEGRVLTF,TGTGCCAGCAGTTACAGCTTGGAGGGACGAGTCCTGACTTTC
NA,TRBV19,NA,TRBJ1-6,CASSISGQGNSPLHF,TGTGCCAGTAGTATATCTGGCCAGGGTAATTCACCCCTCCACTTT
NA,TRBV28,NA,TRBJ1-2,CATQKGDYGYTF,TGTGCCACCCAAAAGGGAGATTATGGCTACACCTTC
few,TRBV9,NA,TRBJ2-3,CASSVAADTQYF,TGTGCCAGCAGCGTAGCAGCAGATACGCAGTATTTT
NA,TRBV10-2,NA,TRBJ2-2,CASSGQMLTGELFF,TGCGCCAGCAGTGGTCAGATGTTAACCGGGGAGCTGTTTTTT
NA,TRBV6-1,TRBD1,TRBJ1-2,CASALRTGVPYGYTF,TGTGCCAGCGCCCTCCGGACAGGGGTTCCCTATGGCTACACCTTC
once,TRBV6-4,NA,TRBJ2-1,CASSVDSGSYNEQFF,TGTGCCAGCAGTGTCGACTCCGGCTCCTACAATGAGCAGTTCTTC
NA,TRBV5-6,TRBD1,TRBJ2-7,CASSSRNRGLYEQYF,TGTGCCAGCAGCTCGCGGAACAGGGGGCTCTACGAGCAGTACTTC
NA,TRBV11-1,NA,TRBJ2-1,CASSFDRVVDEQFF,TGTGCCAGCAGCTTCGACCGGGTCGTGGATGAGCAGTTCTTC
few,TRBV5-1,NA,TRBJ1-1,CASSSPRQKNTEAFF,TGCGCCAGCAGCTCCCCCCGACAGAAGAACACTGAAGCTTTCTTT
NA,TRBV5-1,TRBD1,TRBJ1-6,CASRGQENSPLHF,TGCGCCAGCAGGGGACAGGAAAATTCACCCCTCCACTTT
NA,TRBV23-1,TRBD1,TRBJ1-6,CASRWIQGSSNSYNSPLHF,TGCGCCAGCAGGTGGATACAGGGGTCATCTAACTCCTATAATTCACCCCTCCACTTT